This T cell receptor beta chain was identified in a study of control samples from healthy donors and cancer patients. Measured with immunoSEQ multiplex PCR; TCRdb has only the in-frame clones, and not every one. Among approximately 150,000 clones listed, roughly 94% were seen once. The V end lost 0 bases, the J end lost 7 bases, and 21 bases lay between the germline ends. Per germline, CDR1 SGHAT and CDR2 FQNNGV. The CDR3 runs to 17 residues. The sequence was obtained from a woman aged 18 to 35 in good health. Sequences were obtained from blood. The chain couples TRBV11-2 to TRBJ1-1, with D perhaps matching TRBD1 (6 bases). The CDR3: CASSLDPHMRGSGEAFF. The CDR3, as DNA: TGTGCCAGCAGCTTAGATCCCCATATGAGGGGGAGTGGTGAAGCTTTCTTT.